Shown below are 9 T cell receptor beta chains from a single sample sequenced in a study of blood T cell repertoires in COVID-19. The assay was immunoSEQ multiplex PCR, and TCRdb's table has in-frame clones only and misses some. Of 90,000 to 120,000 clones listed, 80% to 90% are singletons. Material for sequencing was PBMCs or T cells enriched from blood (not recorded which). These receptors were collected from a woman in her 50s who had recovered from COVID-19.

The rearrangement joins TRBV25-1 to TRBJ1-3, with 9 bases lining up with TRBD1. Looked up from germline, CDR1 is MGHDK and CDR2 is SYGVNS. Trimming cost V 6 bases and J 2 bases; bases outside gene matches: 2. This CDR3 is built from 14 residues. CDR3 nucleotides: TGTGCCAGCAGCAGGACAGGGGCTGGAAACACCATATATTTT. Its translation is CASSRTGAGNTIYF.

The chain employs TRBV14 and TRBJ2-1, with D unresolved. The CDR3 has 11 residues. V dropped 4 bases and J dropped 7 bases, with 5 bases sitting between them. Germline V gene lookup returns CDR1 SGHDN and CDR2 FVKESK. CDR3: CASSRANEQFF. CDR3 in DNA: TGTGCCAGCAGCCGGGCGAATGAGCAGTTCTTC.

V usage is TRBV28 and J usage is TRBJ1-6; tentatively, D is TRBD1 (6 bases). Germline V gene lookup returns CDR1 MDHEN and CDR2 SYDVKM. The CDR3 is made up of 18 amino acids. V was shortened by 3 bases and J by 0 bases, with 15 bases between the two germline ends. The CDR3 here is CASSLSTGFYSYNSPLHF. CDR3 DNA: TGTGCCAGCAGTTTGTCCACAGGGTTTTACTCCTATAATTCACCCCTCCACTTT.

The chain recombines TRBV19 with TRBJ2-1, with a tentative D call TRBD2 (6 bases). Between the trimmed V and J ends, which lost 5 bases and 8 bases, there was a span of 19 bases. The germline V gene encodes CDR1 LNHDA and CDR2 SQIVND (reference sequence). This CDR3 region has 15 residues. The CDR3 DNA reads as TGTGCCAGTAGTCCCGACGGGGACGGGGGTTATGAGCAGTTCTTC. Translating it yields CASSPDGDGGYEQFF.

The rearrangement joins TRBV5-1 to TRBJ2-1, with 11 bases lining up with TRBD2. V dropped 1 base and J dropped 4; count of bases not matched to a gene: 7. The germline V gene has CDR1 SGHRS and CDR2 YFSETQ. The CDR3 contains 17 residues. The CDR3 is CASSLNLGTSGYNEQFF. As DNA, the CDR3 is TGCGCCAGCAGCTTGAATTTGGGGACTAGCGGTTACAATGAGCAGTTCTTC.

This clone was observed a few times. This chain connects TRBV10-1 to TRBJ2-1, with TRBD2 matching 12 bases. V lost 0 bases to trimming and J lost 12 bases; unmatched junction nucleotides: 6. The CDR3 runs to 15 residues. CDR1 WNHNN and CDR2 SYGVQD come from the germline V gene (reference sequence). The CDR3 nucleotides read TGCGCCAGCAGTGAGTCGCAGACTAGCGGGAGTGGGCAGTTCTTC. Translated, it gives CASSESQTSGSGQFF.

This chain uses TRBV5-6 with TRBJ1-2; 12 bases are a match to TRBD1. Unmatched junction bases numbered 12, after V lost 4 bases and J lost 8 bases. The CDR3 has 16 residues. Germline V lookup: CDR1 SGHDT, CDR2 YYEEEE. The CDR3 DNA is TGTGCCAGCAGCGGAGGGACAGGGGGCCTCTATAGGGGCTACACCTTC. Translation gives CASSGGTGGLYRGYTF.

The chain uses TRBV6-1 and TRBJ2-7; D may be TRBD1 (5 bases). Trimming took 0 bases from V and 4 from J, leaving 13 bases between them. CDR1 is MNHNS, CDR2 SASEGT, per germline. The CDR3 is 15 amino acids. The CDR3 DNA reads as TGTGCCAGCAGTGAAGCTCCAGGGTTGGTTTACGAGCAGTACTTC. Protein: CASSEAPGLVYEQYF.

The chain couples TRBV27 to TRBJ1-2; D is uncertain. CDR1 and CDR2 (germline): MNHEY, SMNVEV (reference sequence). Trimming took off 2 bases at V and 8 bases at J, with 12 bases between the two ends. CDR3 length equals 13 residues. CDR3 in amino acids: CASSLSLSGGYTF. The CDR3 coding sequence is TGTGCCAGCAGTTTAAGCCTTTCGGGGGGCTACACCTTC.